This TCR beta chain was retrieved from a study of Ad26.COV2.S vaccination and SARS-CoV-2 variants. Across the whole study: Ad26.COV2.S, an intramuscular injection, was given once or twice 56 days apart.

The germline V gene encodes CDR1 MNHEY and CDR2 SVGEGT. V gave up 2 bases and J gave up 7 bases, with 11 bases separating them. The CDR3 runs 13 residues. Whole-study results and caveats: Substantial post-vaccination breadth of spike-specific CD8+ and CD4+ T cell responses was reported. Breadth measured for non-spike TCRs was similar across vaccine and placebo recipients. Measures of TCR breadth and depth may have fallen short of total T cell responses.

Method: immunoSEQ multiplex PCR; TCRdb's copy keeps in-frame clones and lacks some. The sample shows about 350,000 clones, about 89% of them seen only once. As for treatment: about 20 received Ad26.COV2.S at low or high dose, single or two shots; about 5 received placebo; per-sample allocation not given. Material that was analyzed had been drawn on day 63 after the first vaccine or placebo injection. Concerning this clone itself: Its antigen remains unidentified.

The rearrangement uses TRBV6-2 or TRBV6-3 and TRBJ1-1; perhaps TRBD1 as D (5 bases). The TCR was taken from a person aged 18-60 years who received the Ad26.COV2.S COVID-19 vaccine or a placebo. Material: peripheral blood, obtained in a trial of Ad26.COV2.S vaccine versus placebo. DNA of the CDR3: TGTGCCAGCAGTTACGTCGAGGGGTTTGAAGCTTTCTTT. Residues: CASSYVEGFEAFF.